This T cell receptor beta chain was found in a study of shared clonotypes between healthy human individuals. Each donor was a Caucasian adult residing in Nashville, Tennessee. As for this clone: Its specificity is unknown.

V lost 3 bases and J lost 7, with 10 bases in between. CDR3 length: 12 amino acids. CDR1 MNHNS and CDR2 SASEGT come from the germline V gene. The assay was run at deep level. Assay: immunoSEQ multiplex PCR; the TCRdb copy retains only in-frame clones and omits some. The sample carries about 1.1 million clones, roughly 80% recorded once. Study-level points and caveats: Clonotype sharing across a few donors was observed for around 5% of naive CD4 clonotypes. The donor pool, a small one, limited the genetic and exposure-history diversity represented.

This rearrangement joins TRBV6-1 to TRBJ2-7; D unresolved. Sequenced sample: memory CD4+ T cells from PBMCs. Regarding subset: CD45RA-negative fraction. The sequence derives from a man aged 18 to 30 in good health. Some clones in this sample may be carry-over from other donors' samples. CDR3 nucleotides: TGTGCCAGCAGTGATCCAGCCCAAGAGCAGTACTTC. Amino acid sequence: CASSDPAQEQYF.